This T cell receptor beta chain was identified during a study of tumor and adjacent non-tumor tissue in lung cancer (dated by TCRdb to the late 2010s). With respect to the entire study: The cohort included about a dozen adenocarcinoma, 2 squamous cell carcinoma and 1 small cell lung cancer patients. A total of approximately 130,000,000 productive TCRbeta reads were generated by sequencing, corresponding to an average of about 4.2 million reads per sample. Bulk TCRbeta repertoires were compared between lung tumor tissue and matched distant non-tumor lung tissue obtained from under 18 lung cancer patients. The 15 or so patients were aged about 31 to 76 years, included about ten men and 5 women, and had TNM stage I to III disease. For each patient, one tumor sample and one normal lung sample were taken, giving thirty paired specimens that underwent TCRbeta CDR3 sequencing.

Overall study results and their limits: The top 100 clones made up a significantly larger cumulative share of the repertoire in normal lung than in tumor tissue. The methods do not name the sequencing platform or mention unique molecular identifiers. Only about 15 patients were included in the cohort, and the need for larger samples and more detailed clinical data was noted by the authors. Because peripheral blood was not sequenced, blood TCRbeta repertoires in the lung cancer patients of the study were not examined. TCR diversity was significantly higher in younger patients, and greater tumor TCR diversity was associated with shorter overall survival and shorter disease-free survival. Tumor tissue showed significantly greater TCR diversity (inverse Simpson) than normal lung tissue (approximately 400 vs 170, P = 0.0075, Mann-Whitney U test).

RNA was extracted from bulk unsorted tissue and checked for quality with a NanoDrop ND-1000 and an Agilent 2100. The normal lung samples consisted of distant non-tumor tissue collected more than 3 cm from the tumor edge. The donors were newly diagnosed lung cancer patients admitted for thoracic surgery in China from August to November 2014 who had not received prior chemotherapy. Patients with previous radiotherapy or chemotherapy, or with another concurrent cancer, were excluded from the study. Surgical tissue pieces of roughly 1-2.2 cm3 were preserved in RNAlater solution and stored at -80 °C until use. Library prep was done by multiplex PCR. The reads were generated on an Illumina HiSeq 2500. Following protocols modified from ARM-PCR, the researchers constructed TCRbeta libraries through three rounds of nested PCR with primers (Table S4). Before sequencing, PCR products of 200-500 bp were excised from the gel and purified with the QIAquick gel extraction kit. As for the original processing: Reads were cleaned using Trimmomatic, were merged into complete CDR3 sequences using FLASH, and were assigned to V(D)J germline segments using MiTCR. Clonal diversity was computed as the inverse Simpson's index with VDJtools. Productive reads were defined as in-frame sequences without a premature stop codon. TCRdb reran the public reads through fastp at Q25 and MiXCR, keeping productive beta chains. Rows with one shared CDR3 protein collapse into an entry with the most common genes and DNA. The V and J calls shown here were made by TCRdb, not taken from the authors' results. This sample gives tens of thousands of distinct CDR3 sequences in total; around 59% of them show up just once. Of the sample, about 30% falls within the top ten clones.

This clonotype was counted at least ten times. Its antigen specificity is not known. No base quality information exists; no much larger clone differs at one position. CDR1 and CDR2, looked up from the germline V gene, are SGHAT and FQNNGV. The CDR3 measures 14 amino acids from cysteine to phenylalanine. The read is trimmed to its CDR3 DNA, 42 bases read in frame from base 1. V loses 2 bases of germline sequence and J loses 1 base, and the interval between the two ends is 8 bases. The chain is assembled from TRBV11-2 and TRBJ1-1, with TRBD1 tentatively as D gene (5 bases match). The material sequenced was distant non-tumor lung tissue. The receptor's source is a woman in her 70s with non-small cell lung cancer. The CDR3 has the sequence CASSLSGKNTEAFF. The sequenced DNA is TGTGCCAGCAGCTTATCAGGGAAGAACACTGAAGCTTTCTTT.